This TCR beta chain comes out of a study of blood T cell repertoires in COVID-19 (TCRdb year 2020). For the wider study: Samples from collaborators originated in the United States, Italy and Spain and spanned both the acute and convalescent phases of COVID-19. The material from the prospective study consisted of cDNA or gDNA derived from T cells, B-cell-depleted T cells, or PBMCs. The dataset comprised deeply sampled blood TCRbeta repertoires from subjects exposed to, actively infected with, or recovered from COVID-19. The repertoires were made available in a free public database intended to serve as a resource for research on the immune response to SARS-CoV-2. Samples were obtained from the ongoing ImmuneRACE study (first 160 participants) and from some 1,200 subjects provided by 6 global collaborators. A de-identified subject ID, COVID-19 status, age in years and sex were almost always included in the sample metadata. Where HLA class I and class II types were available, the types were taken from metadata supplied by the sample provider, not from assay-based typing. On the study overall, not on this receptor specifically: How much clinical and demographic metadata was included differed by source and by participant, and the metadata was provided uncurated.

A note on this clone: Its antigen has not been determined. There are no base qualities to consult, and no much larger clone falls within one base.

Each collaborating institution followed its own protocols to collect whole blood in K2EDTA tubes. For TCRbeta analysis, collaborators shipped samples as frozen whole blood, isolated PBMCs, or DNA extracted from either of those sample types. At the junction V is shortened by 0 bases and J by 9 bases, with 12 bases in between. Reading from cysteine to phenylalanine, the CDR3 counts 13 amino acids. Only the CDR3 portion is preserved as DNA: 39 bases, with reading frame beginning at the first base. CDR1 MNHNS and CDR2 SASEGT are derived from the germline V gene. TCRbeta CDR3 regions were amplified from genomic DNA by means of the immunoSEQ Assay, a bias-controlled multiplex PCR. The paper's data handling went like this. Within the assay, amplification of reference gene primers was used to estimate how many nucleated cells each sample contained. Sequence reads were collapsed and filtered to measure the absolute abundance of every unique TCRbeta CDR3 rearrangement. For each sample, productive Simpson clonality was calculated as the square root of Simpson's diversity index over productive rearrangements. TCRdb re-hosts the immuneACCESS table, in-frame sequences only. Its copies lack some clones; in the studies checked, an unresolved V gene accounts for under half of them, and the cause for the rest is not known. V and J calls and clone size come straight from that table; D and trimming were deduced from the DNA. Across this sample there are around 140,000 clones, with 87% seen only once. More than 6.5% of the sample goes to the ten largest clones.

This chain joins TRBV6-1 to TRBJ2-7, with a weak D call of TRBD1 (5 bases match). Material: peripheral blood. This TCR was recovered from a woman between 50 and 59 years old with active or convalescent COVID-19. The sequenced DNA: TGTGCCAGCAGTGAAGCGGGGCCGGTGGGGCAGTACTTC. It codes for CASSEAGPVGQYF.